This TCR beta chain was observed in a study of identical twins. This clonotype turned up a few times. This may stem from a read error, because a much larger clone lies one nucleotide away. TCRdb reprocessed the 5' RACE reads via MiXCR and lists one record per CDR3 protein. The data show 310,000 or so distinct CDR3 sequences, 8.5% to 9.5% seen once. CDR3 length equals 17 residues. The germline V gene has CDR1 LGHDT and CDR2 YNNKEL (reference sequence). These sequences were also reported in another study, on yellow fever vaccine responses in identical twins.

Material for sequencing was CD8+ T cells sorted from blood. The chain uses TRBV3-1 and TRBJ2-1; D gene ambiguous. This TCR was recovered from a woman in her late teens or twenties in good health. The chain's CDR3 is CACSLPVLGFSYNEQFF. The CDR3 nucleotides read TGTGCCTGCAGCCTGCCGGTCCTGGGATTCTCCTACAATGAGCAGTTCTTC.